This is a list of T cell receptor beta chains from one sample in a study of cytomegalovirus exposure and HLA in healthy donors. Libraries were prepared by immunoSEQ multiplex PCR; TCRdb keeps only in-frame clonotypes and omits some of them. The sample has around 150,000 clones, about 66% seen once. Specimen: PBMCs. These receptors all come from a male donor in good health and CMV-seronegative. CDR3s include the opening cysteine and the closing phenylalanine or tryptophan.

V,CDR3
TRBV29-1,CSASDRYYEQYF
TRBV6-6,CASCSGTYNEQFF
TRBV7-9,CASSLGSPASSNTGELFF
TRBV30,CAWSVLTENQAFF
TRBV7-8,CASSPSGARERYEQYF
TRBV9,CASSPPPGNTGELFF
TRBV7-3,CASSLRLAGADEQYF
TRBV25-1,CASSESPRGGETQYF
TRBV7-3,CASSLNAGMGNTEAFF
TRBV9,CASSSAGDETQYF
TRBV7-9,CASSLQVDTQYF
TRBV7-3,CASSLSGGPDNEQFF
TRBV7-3,CASTKAEGLAGSSYEQYF
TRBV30,CAWSLKTGGGGEKLFF
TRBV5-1,CASSLAGTNEKLFF
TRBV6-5,CASSRQAHYGYTF
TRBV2,CASSGGQTYNSPLHF
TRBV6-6,CASSYWVAGEQETQYF
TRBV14,CASSHVNSGTPRYYEQYF
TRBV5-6,CASTLILYRGYGYPF
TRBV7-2,CASSLGLGGTDTQYF
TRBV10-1,CASSSGQGFAGANVLTF
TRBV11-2,CASSEGLAGGKVDTQYF
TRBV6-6,CASRQTGTLGNTIYF
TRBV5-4,CASSPASYDRNTEAFF
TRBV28,CASSSGGKEQYF
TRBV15,CATSRDGDWRDRGYYGYTF
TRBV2,CASSEALAGRTKAGGYTF
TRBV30,CAWSVLGDGNSPLHF
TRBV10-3,CAISESPQNTEAFF
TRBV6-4,CASSPDTNTGELFF
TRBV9,CASSVQDSTGELFF
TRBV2,CASSGEVDTEAFF
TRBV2,CASRQAGGPSDTQYF
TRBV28,CASSLSTGLGSYNSPLHF
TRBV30,CAWSFTTGENEKLFF
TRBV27,CASSLSLGTAFRTDTQYF
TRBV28,CASSLQVRETQYF
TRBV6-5,CASSRTGTYGYTF
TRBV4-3,CASSLTATNEKLFF
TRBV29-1,CSVEIRARGSYEQYF
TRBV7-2,CASSFFSNYGYTF
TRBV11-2,CASSSGGNQPQHF
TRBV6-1,CASRTGTLSYEQYF
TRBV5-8,CASSLVLNRGPNEKLFF
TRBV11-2,CASSLVGDSPDEQYF
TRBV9,CASSVTGMNTEAFF
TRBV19,CASSTRVWQETQYF
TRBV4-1,CASSPGTSGGGETQYF
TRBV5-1,CASSSGYETQYF
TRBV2,CASLGLAFTGELFF
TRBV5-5,CASRQRLDRNSGANVLTF